The 16 T cell receptor beta chains below all came from one sample that was sequenced in a study of T cell clonality in common variable immunodeficiency. Profiled with immunoSEQ multiplex PCR; TCRdb holds only in-frame clones, not every one. The data show 50,000 to 60,000 clones, with none appearing a single time. The sequenced sample was peripheral blood mononuclear cells. The receptor source for this set is a person aged 18 to 75 in good health.

In its sample, this clone was seen many times. From the germline J gene comes the end of the CDR3, since the read stops 3 residues before it. This chain joins TRBV5-1 and TRBJ1-1; 9 bases are shared with TRBD1. CDR1 and CDR2 (germline): SGHRS, YFSETQ. The CDR3 is made up of 14 amino acids. With 3 bases clipped from V and 5 bases from J, the junction kept 5 bases outside the gene matches. The sequenced CDR3 bases are TGCGCCAGCAGCTCGGGACAGGGTATGACTGAA. This sequence encodes CASSSGQGMTE. The whole CDR3 protein reads CASSSGQGMTEAFF. Combining the CDR3 with reference TRBV5-1 and TRBJ1-1 gives the whole variable domain KAGVTQTPRYLIKTRGQQVTLSCSPISGHRSVSWYQQTPGQGLQFLFEYFSETQRNKGNFPGRFSGRQFSNSRSEMNVSTLELGDSALYLCASSSGQGMTEAFFGQGTRLTVV.

This clone came up many times. The read terminates 3 residues before the CDR3 end, so the remaining end is supplied by the germline J gene. The chain combines TRBV10-3 with TRBJ2-2; a weak D match, TRBD2 (5 bases). Trimming stripped 7 bases from V and 7 bases from J, with 16 bases between. Germline-derived CDR1 and CDR2 are ENHRY and SYGVKD. The CDR3 extends over 14 amino acids. The CDR3 here is CAITFEGLGGELFF. The sequenced CDR3 bases are TGTGCCATCACCTTTGAGGGCCTGGGCGGGGAG.

In this sample, this clone turned up many times. The read stops 3 residues short of the end of the CDR3; the missing end is completed from the germline J gene. The chain carries TRBV5-1 and TRBJ2-4, with 11 nucleotides matching TRBD2. The CDR3 sequence is 17 residues long. Germline V CDR1 and CDR2: SGHRS, YFSETQ. The V segment lost 0 bases and the J segment 1 base; nucleotides outside the gene matches: 3. CDR3: CASSLEASGRAKNIQYF. The CDR3 DNA, read in part, is TGCGCCAGCAGCTTGGAGGCTAGCGGGAGGGCCAAAAACATT. Based on the CDR3 plus reference TRBV5-1 and TRBJ2-4, the full variable domain is KAGVTQTPRYLIKTRGQQVTLSCSPISGHRSVSWYQQTPGQGLQFLFEYFSETQRNKGNFPGRFSGRQFSNSRSEMNVSTLELGDSALYLCASSLEASGRAKNIQYFGAGTRLSVL.

In this sample, this clone turned up many times. The read ends 3 residues shy of where the CDR3 ends; the end is completed using the germline J gene. This rearrangement joins TRBV20-1 to TRBJ2-5; D is unresolved. With 0 bases removed from V and 5 bases from J, the gap between germline ends came to 16 bases. Germline V gene lookup returns CDR1 DFQATT and CDR2 SNEGSKA (reference sequence). CDR3 length equals 15 residues. CDR3 DNA (partial): TGCAGTGCTAGAGACCTAGTCGGTACCCTCGAGACC. Its translation: CSARDLVGTLET. The full CDR3 protein reads CSARDLVGTLETQYF.

The table lists this clone with many counts. The CDR3 is cut off 3 residues early in the read; its end comes from the germline J gene. The chain joins TRBV28 to TRBJ2-7, with TRBD1 identical over 9 bases. The CDR3 length is 16 residues. Germline values: CDR1 MDHEN, CDR2 SYDVKM. J was trimmed by 1 base and V by 5 bases; bases with no gene match: 9. Partial CDR3 DNA: TGTGCCAGCAGTCGACCCGACAGGGGGTCTTCCTACGAG. Its translation is CASSRPDRGSSYE. The whole CDR3 region reads CASSRPDRGSSYEQYF.

This clone appeared many times. The sequence runs out 3 residues before the end of the CDR3; the remainder is reconstructed from the germline J gene. J is TRBJ1-6 and V is TRBV18, with D perhaps matching TRBD1 (6 bases). The CDR3 is made up of 15 amino acids. Between the trimmed V and J ends, which lost 5 bases and 9 bases, there was a span of 17 bases. The germline V gene encodes CDR1 KGHSH and CDR2 LQKENI. The chain's CDR3 is CASSTPPGGSSPLHF. CDR3 DNA (partial): TGTGCCAGCTCAACTCCTCCGGGGGGCAGTTCACCC.

This clone was detected many times. The DNA ends 3 residues before the CDR3 does, and the rest of the CDR3 is filled in from the germline J gene. This sequence joins TRBV7-8 and TRBJ2-4; D may be TRBD1 (6 bases). The V end lost 4 bases, the J end lost 0 bases, and 10 bases lay between the germline ends. The CDR3 length is 15 residues. CDR1 and CDR2 from the germline V gene are SGHVS and FQNEAQ. The CDR3 is CASSSAGVAKNIQYF. CDR3 DNA, as far as it was read: TGTGCCAGCAGCTCCGCAGGGGTAGCCAAAAACATT.

This clone was detected ten times or more. The read halts 3 residues ahead of the CDR3 end, with the missing end drawn from the germline J gene. The chain recombines TRBV28 with TRBJ1-2, with D possibly being TRBD1 (5 bases). Germline CDR1 MDHEN, CDR2 SYDVKM. Trimming pared 2 bases from V and 6 bases from J, leaving 10 bases between. This CDR3 has 13 amino acids. The CDR3 loop is CASSLLRVDGYTF. The part of the CDR3 DNA that was read is TGTGCCAGCAGTTTACTCAGGGTAGATGGC.

This clone was counted many times. Read data end 3 residues before the CDR3 end; the end is taken from the germline J gene. V gene TRBV18 combines with J gene TRBJ2-7; D uncertain. The CDR3 consists of 13 residues. Deletions cut 4 bases from V and 2 bases from J, with 9 bases between. The germline CDR1 and CDR2 sequences are KGHSH and LQKENI. Partial CDR3 DNA: TGTGCCAGCTCACAGACACCCGCCTACGAG. It encodes CASSQTPAYE. The whole CDR3 protein reads CASSQTPAYEQYF.

This clone showed up many times. The read terminates 3 residues ahead of where the CDR3 ends, so the germline J gene completes it. The chain joins TRBV7-8 to TRBJ2-1; 9 bases line up with TRBD2. With V trimmed by 1 base and J by 8 bases, 6 bases remained unmatched. The CDR3 length is 15 residues. Germline V gives CDR1 SGHVS, CDR2 FQNEAQ. The CDR3 reads CASSLDLAGIDEQFF. CDR3 bases read: TGTGCCAGCAGCTTAGACCTAGCGGGAATCGATGAG.

Turning to this clone: The read terminates 3 residues ahead of where the CDR3 ends, so the germline J gene completes it. The rearrangement uses TRBV11-3 and TRBJ2-1; no clear D gene. V lost 1 base to trimming and J lost 8 bases, with 9 bases between them. Germline CDR1 and CDR2: SGHNT and YENEEA. The CDR3 has 13 amino acids. The sequenced CDR3 bases are TGTGCCAGCAGCTTAGCGCTAGGCGATGAG. It encodes CASSLALGDE. The whole CDR3 protein is CASSLALGDEQFF.

There are many counts of this clone. The read ends 3 residues shy of where the CDR3 ends; the end is completed using the germline J gene. The V call is TRBV20-1, the J call TRBJ2-7, with 7 bases aligning to TRBD2. The CDR3 is 14 amino acids. V gave up 2 bases and J gave up 1 base; unmatched junction bases: 5. Looked up from germline, CDR1 is DFQATT and CDR2 is SNEGSKA (reference sequence). Incomplete CDR3 DNA: TGCAGTGCTAGACCGAGAGCGGGATCCTACGAG. Its protein product is CSARPRAGSYE. The full CDR3 protein reads CSARPRAGSYEQYF.

Ten or more counts support this clone. Sequencing ends 3 residues short of the CDR3 end; the germline J gene provides the rest. The gene calls are TRBV7-2 and TRBJ1-1; 9 nucleotides agree with TRBD1. The germline V gene has CDR1 SGHTA and CDR2 FQGNSA. V lost 6 bases to trimming and J lost 6 bases; unmatched junction nucleotides: 11. The CDR3 runs 15 residues. The CDR3 sequence: CASRNRTGAGPEAFF. CDR3 bases read: TGTGCCAGCAGAAATAGGACAGGGGCCGGTCCTGAA.

The sample holds many counts of this clone. The read stops 3 residues short of the end of the CDR3; the missing end is completed from the germline J gene. V gene TRBV7-2 combines with J gene TRBJ2-5; D not certain. V was shortened by 2 bases and J by 1 base, with 8 bases between the two germline ends. The V gene's germline CDR1 is SGHTA and CDR2 FQGNSA. The CDR3 is 14 amino acids. The CDR3 here is CASSLLGGQETQYF. The sequenced CDR3 bases are TGTGCCAGCAGCTTATTAGGCGGCCAAGAGACC.

This clone was seen many times. With the read ending 3 residues before the CDR3 end, the germline J gene is used to fill in that end. V gene TRBV30 combines with J gene TRBJ1-1, with D perhaps TRBD1 (6 bases). The germline V gene has CDR1 GTSNPN and CDR2 SVGIG (reference sequence). V shed 2 bases and J shed 2 bases, with 12 bases lying between them. The CDR3 has 14 amino acids. CDR3 DNA (partial): TGTGCCTGGAGTATCGGCAGGGGTAACACTGAA. Residues: CAWSIGRGNTE. The full CDR3 reads CAWSIGRGNTEAFF.

This clone was detected a few times. The sequence runs out 3 residues before the end of the CDR3; the remainder is reconstructed from the germline J gene. J is TRBJ2-1 and V is TRBV5-1; TRBD2 might be the D (6 bases). Germline V gene sequence: CDR1 SGHRS, CDR2 YFSETQ. This CDR3 has 14 residues. V lost 2 bases, J lost 3 bases, and 9 bases lay in between. Incomplete CDR3 DNA: TGCGCCAGCAGCTTCGGCGGGGACTACAATGAG. This encodes CASSFGGDYNE. The full CDR3 sequence reads CASSFGGDYNEQFF.